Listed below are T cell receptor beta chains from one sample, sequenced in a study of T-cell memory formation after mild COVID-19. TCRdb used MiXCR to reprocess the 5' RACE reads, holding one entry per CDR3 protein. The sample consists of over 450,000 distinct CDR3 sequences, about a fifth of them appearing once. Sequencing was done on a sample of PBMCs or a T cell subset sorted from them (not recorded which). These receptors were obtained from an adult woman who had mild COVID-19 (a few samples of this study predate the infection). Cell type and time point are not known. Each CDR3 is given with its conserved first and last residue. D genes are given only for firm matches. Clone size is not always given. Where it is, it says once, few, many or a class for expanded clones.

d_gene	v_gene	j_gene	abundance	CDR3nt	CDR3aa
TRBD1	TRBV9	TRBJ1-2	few	TGTGCCAGCACCAGGGGGGACAGCCAACCTAAGACCTATGGCTACACCTTC	CASTRGDSQPKTYGYTF
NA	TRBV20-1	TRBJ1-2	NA	TGCAGTGCCAGGATCAGGCTGGGCTACACCTTC	CSARIRLGYTF
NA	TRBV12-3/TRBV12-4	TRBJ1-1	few	TGTGCCAGCAGTTTAGGGACAGCTGAAGCTTTCTTT	CASSLGTAEAFF
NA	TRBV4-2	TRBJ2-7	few	TGTGCCAGCAGCCGCCTGATCTACGAGCAGTACTTC	CASSRLIYEQYF
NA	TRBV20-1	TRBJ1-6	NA	TGCAGTGCAGTCCGGACAGAGGGTTCACCCCTCCACTTT	CSAVRTEGSPLHF
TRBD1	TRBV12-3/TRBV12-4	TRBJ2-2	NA	TGTGCCAGCAGTTGGGACAGCGAAGGTGGCACCGGGGAGCTGTTTTTT	CASSWDSEGGTGELFF
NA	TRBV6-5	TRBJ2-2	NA	TGTGCCAGCAGCATCAAGAACACCGGGGAGCTGTTTTTT	CASSIKNTGELFF
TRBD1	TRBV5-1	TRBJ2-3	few	TGCGCCAGCAGCCCCCGACCTTCCGGGACAGGGTCTGATACGCAGTATTTT	CASSPRPSGTGSDTQYF
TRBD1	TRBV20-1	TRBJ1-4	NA	TGCAGTGCCCACTTCCCGACAGGGTCTAATGAAAAACTGTTTTTT	CSAHFPTGSNEKLFF
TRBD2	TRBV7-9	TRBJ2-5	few	TGTGCCAGCAGCTCGACCCGACTAGCGACAGCGGCCCAGTACTTC	CASSSTRLATAAQYF
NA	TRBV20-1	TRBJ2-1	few	TGCAGTGCTAAGGGCCTCTGGGCCTACAATGAGCAGTTCTTC	CSAKGLWAYNEQFF
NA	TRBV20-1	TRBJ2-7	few	TGCAGTGTCAAATCTCGTAGCAGCTACGAGCAGTACTTC	CSVKSRSSYEQYF
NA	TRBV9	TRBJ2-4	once	TGTGCCAGCAGCGTGGCAGCCGAATGGGCAAACATTCAGTACTTC	CASSVAAEWANIQYF
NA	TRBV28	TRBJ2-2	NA	TGTGCCAGCAGTGACAGCCCTACCGGGGAGCTGTTTTTT	CASSDSPTGELFF
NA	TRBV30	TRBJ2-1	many	TGTGCCTGGAGTGAAGGGGACTACAATGAGCAGTTCTTC	CAWSEGDYNEQFF
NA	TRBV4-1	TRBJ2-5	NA	TGCGCCAGCAGCCAAGGGAGTGGCCCTGAAGAGACCCAGTACTTC	CASSQGSGPEETQYF
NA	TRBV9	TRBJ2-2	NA	TGTGCCAGCAGGGGGATTTTAGGGGAGCTGTTTTTT	CASRGILGELFF
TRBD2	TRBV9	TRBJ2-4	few	TGTGCCAGCAGCCCACGCTGGGATAGCGGGATCCAGTACTTC	CASSPRWDSGIQYF
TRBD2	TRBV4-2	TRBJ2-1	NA	TGTGCCAGCAGCCAAGTGGGTAGCGGGAGGGCTTGGCAGTTCTTC	CASSQVGSGRAWQFF
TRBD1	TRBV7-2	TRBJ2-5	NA	TGTGCCAGCCGGCGTGGTCGCGCAGGGGGAGCCCCAGAGACCCAGTACTTC	CASRRGRAGGAPETQYF
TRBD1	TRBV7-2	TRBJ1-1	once	TGTGCCAGCAGCTCCGACAGGGTTTTGGCTTTCTTT	CASSSDRVLAFF
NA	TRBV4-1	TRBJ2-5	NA	TGCGCCAGCAGCTTCCCAGGCAGGGACGAGACCCAGTACTTC	CASSFPGRDETQYF
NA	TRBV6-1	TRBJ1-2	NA	TGTGCCAGCAGTGAGGCGGAGACCGGCGCCTACTATGGCTACACCTTC	CASSEAETGAYYGYTF
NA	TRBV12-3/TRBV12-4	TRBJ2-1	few	TGTGCCAGCAGTTGGGGGGGCGGCTTAGGGGAGCAGTTCTTC	CASSWGGGLGEQFF
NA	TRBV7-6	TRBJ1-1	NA	TGTGCCAGCAGCTTAGGACGAGAAACTGAAGCTTTCTTT	CASSLGRETEAFF
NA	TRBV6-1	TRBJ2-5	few	TGTGCCAGCACGTGGAGGTACCAAGAGACCCAGTACTTC	CASTWRYQETQYF
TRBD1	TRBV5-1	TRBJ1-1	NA	TGCGCCAGCAGCTTGGATGACAGGGTAGCTTTCTTT	CASSLDDRVAFF
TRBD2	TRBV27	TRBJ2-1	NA	TGTGCCAGCAGGCGGGGGGGCGTCGATGAGCAGTTCTTC	CASRRGGVDEQFF
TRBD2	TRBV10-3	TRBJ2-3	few	TGTGCCATCAGTGAAGGACTAGCTGCAGATACGCAGTATTTT	CAISEGLAADTQYF
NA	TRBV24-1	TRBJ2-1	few	TGTGCCACCAGCAGTACAGACTTTGAGCAGTTCTTC	CATSSTDFEQFF
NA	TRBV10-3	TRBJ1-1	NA	TGTGCCATCAGTGTCAGGGAGAGCACTGAAGCTTTCTTT	CAISVRESTEAFF